These T cell receptor beta chains were read from a single sample in a study of blood T cell repertoires in COVID-19. Repertoires were generated with immunoSEQ multiplex PCR, while TCRdb's copy carries only in-frame clones and drops some. The sample holds roughly 300,000 clones, around 87% seen once. The sample comprised PBMCs or T cells enriched from blood (not recorded which). The receptor set was obtained from a woman under 40 who had recovered from COVID-19. Both conserved end residues are part of each CDR3. The D gene is left open where the match is weak. A clone size is listed for some rows: how often the clone was seen (once, few, many), or a class if it is expanded.

>-|-|TRBJ1-2|TRBV7-8
TGTGCCAGCAGCTCTACGGGACATCCAATCCCTAACTATGGCTACACCTTC
CASSSTGHPIPNYGYTF
>-|-|TRBJ2-6|TRBV5-6
TGTGCCAGCAGCCCAGGGGTTTCTGGGGCCAACGTCCTGACTTTC
CASSPGVSGANVLTF
>many|-|TRBJ1-4|TRBV4-2
TGTGCCAGCAGCCAAGCCTCCACGCAGAATGAAAAACTGTTTTTT
CASSQASTQNEKLFF
>-|TRBD2|TRBJ2-1|TRBV12-3/TRBV12-4
TGTGCCAGCCGAGCGGGGTACAATGAGCAGTTCTTC
CASRAGYNEQFF
>-|-|TRBJ1-4|TRBV11-3
TGTGCCAGCAGCTTAATCGACAGGTGTAATGAAAAACTGTTTTTT
CASSLIDRCNEKLFF
>-|TRBD2|TRBJ2-1|TRBV11-2
TGTGCCAGCAGCTTAGCTATTAGCGGGGGGGCTGGGGTCTTC
CASSLAISGGAGVF
>-|TRBD1|TRBJ1-1|TRBV14
TGTGCCAGCAGCTACCGACAGGGGGGGGGTAGCACTGAAGCTTTCTTT
CASSYRQGGGSTEAFF
>-|-|TRBJ2-2|TRBV7-7
TGTGCCAGCAGCTTACGGTCAGGGGCCGGAGACACCGGGGAGCTGTTTTTT
CASSLRSGAGDTGELFF
>-|-|TRBJ1-6|TRBV12-3/TRBV12-4
TGTGCCAGCAGTTTAATGGGCTCACCCCTCCACTTT
CASSLMGSPLHF
>-|TRBD1|TRBJ1-1|TRBV6-4
TGTGCCAGCAGTTCGACAGGGGGTATGGAAACTGAAGCTTTCTTT
CASSSTGGMETEAFF
>-|TRBD1|TRBJ1-3|TRBV9
TGTGCCAGCAGCATTGGGACAGGGGGTGGAAACACCATATATTTT
CASSIGTGGGNTIYF
>-|-|TRBJ2-1|TRBV7-9
TGTGCCAGCAGCTTACGGAGGGGGGGATCCTACAATGAGCAGTTCTTC
CASSLRRGGSYNEQFF
>-|-|TRBJ2-5|TRBV10-3
TGTGCCATCAGCCCAACGACGGGAGAAGAGACCCAGTACTTC
CAISPTTGEETQYF
>-|TRBD1|TRBJ1-2|TRBV7-8
TGTGCCAGCAGCTCCGTCCGGGACAGGACGAAGGGTAACTATGGCTACACCTTC
CASSSVRDRTKGNYGYTF
>-|-|TRBJ1-6|TRBV7-8
TGTGCCAGCAGCTTAGCTCGGACAGTCGGGAATTCACCCCTCCACTTT
CASSLARTVGNSPLHF
>-|-|TRBJ2-1|TRBV24-1
TGTGCCACCAGTGATGCCTGGACAGCCGAGCAGTTCTTC
CATSDAWTAEQFF
>-|-|TRBJ1-4|TRBV18
TGTGCCAGCTCACAGGAGCTATCTAATGAAAAACTGTTTTTT
CASSQELSNEKLFF
>-|-|TRBJ1-4|TRBV2
TGTGCCAGCAGTTTAAGGTTTCCGGGGGTTAATGAAAAACTGTTTTTT
CASSLRFPGVNEKLFF
>-|-|TRBJ2-7|TRBV4-2
TGTGCCAGCAGCCAAGTCCTTTCCTCGTCCGAGCAGTACTTC
CASSQVLSSSEQYF
>-|-|TRBJ1-1|TRBV7-2
TGTGCCAGCAGCTTACGGGTTCCGAACACTGAAGCTTTCTTT
CASSLRVPNTEAFF
>-|-|TRBJ1-6|TRBV7-9
TGTGCCAGCAGCAAAACCGCCTTACAGGGAAGAGTCCCATTTAATTCACCCCTCCACTTT
CASSKTALQGRVPFNSPLHF
>-|TRBD2|TRBJ2-5|TRBV9
TGTGCCAGCATGAAGACTAGCGGGGGGACCCAGTACTTC
CASMKTSGGTQYF
>-|TRBD1|TRBJ2-2|TRBV28
TGTGCCAGCAGTCCCTCCGGGACAGGGACCGGGGAGCTGTTTTTT
CASSPSGTGTGELFF
>-|TRBD2|TRBJ2-5|TRBV7-9
TGTGCCAGCAGTTCCACCGGACTAGCGGAAGAGACCCAGTACTTC
CASSSTGLAEETQYF
>-|-|TRBJ1-4|TRBV4-3
TGCGCCAGCAGCCAAGAGATGGTCTTTCACTATGAAAAACTGTTTTTT
CASSQEMVFHYEKLFF
>-|TRBD1|TRBJ2-7|TRBV15
TGTGCCACCAGCGCTACCCTTACTCGACAGGGCCCTTTGAACGAGCAGTACTTC
CATSATLTRQGPLNEQYF
>-|TRBD1|TRBJ2-1|TRBV19
TGTGCCACCGCCGCAGGGGACAGGGGCAACAATGAGCAGTTCTTC
CATAAGDRGNNEQFF
>-|-|TRBJ2-4|TRBV11-2
TGTGCCAGCAGCTCCCCCCGGGGGGCCGGGAACATTCAGTACTTC
CASSSPRGAGNIQYF
>-|TRBD2|TRBJ2-6|TRBV5-1
TGCGCCAGCAGCGGTAGCGGGGGGGCCCCGTTGTCCGGGGCCAACGTCCTGACTTTC
CASSGSGGAPLSGANVLTF
>-|-|TRBJ2-1|TRBV2
TGTGCCAGCAGGACTTCGGGTGGTGAGCAGTTCTTC
CASRTSGGEQFF
>-|-|TRBJ2-3|TRBV13
TGTGCCAGCAGCTTGGGGCCCGACAAGCCCCCCACAGATACGCAGTATTTT
CASSLGPDKPPTDTQYF
>-|TRBD2|TRBJ2-3|TRBV30
TGTGCCTGGAGCCTAGCGGCTATCACAGATACGCAGTATTTT
CAWSLAAITDTQYF
>-|-|TRBJ2-7|TRBV5-6
TGTGCCAGCAGCCCCCACGGGATCGCTGGCTACGAGCAGTACTTC
CASSPHGIAGYEQYF
>-|TRBD1|TRBJ2-1|TRBV5-1
TGCGCCAGCAGCTTCCTGACAGGGGGCCCAACCTCCTACAATGAGCAGTTCTTC
CASSFLTGGPTSYNEQFF
>-|-|TRBJ1-4|TRBV30
TGTGCCTGGAGGGTCGCGGGGGAAAAACTGTTTTTT
CAWRVAGEKLFF
>-|-|TRBJ1-2|TRBV7-9
TGTGCCAGCAGCTTAGATTCGAACTATGGCTACACCTTC
CASSLDSNYGYTF
>-|TRBD1|TRBJ1-2|TRBV5-6
TGTGCCAGCAGCTTGGCCCGGGACAGCTATGGCTACACCTTC
CASSLARDSYGYTF
>-|-|TRBJ2-2|TRBV12-3/TRBV12-4
TGTGCCCAACCACGGGGAAACACCGGGGAGCTGTTTTTT
CAQPRGNTGELFF
>-|-|TRBJ1-4|TRBV19
TGTGCCAGTAGTATAGCCTCTTCAGGGAATGAGGAAAAACTGTTTTTT
CASSIASSGNEEKLFF
>-|-|TRBJ2-3|TRBV5-1
TGCGCCAGCAGCTTGGGCGAGGTTCTAACAACAGATACGCAGTATTTT
CASSLGEVLTTDTQYF
>-|TRBD2|TRBJ2-1|TRBV27
TGTGCCAGCAGTTTAAACGGGGGGGCCCGAGGAGGCGGTGAGCAGTTCTTC
CASSLNGGARGGGEQFF
>-|TRBD1|TRBJ2-2|TRBV24-1
TGTGCCACCAGTGACCCGACAGGGGGCAAAGACGGGGAGCTGTTTTTT
CATSDPTGGKDGELFF
>once|-|TRBJ1-1|TRBV20-1
TGCAGTGTCCACAGGGTGTCTGAAGCTTTCTTT
CSVHRVSEAFF